This TCR beta chain was obtained from a study of PD-1 blockade in mismatch repair-deficient tumors. This CDR3 region has 15 residues. Germline loops: CDR1 GTSNPN, CDR2 SVGIG (reference sequence). The V end lost 2 bases, the J end lost 5 bases, and 19 bases lay between the germline ends. Generated by immunoSEQ multiplex PCR, the TCRdb table keeps only in-frame clones and is missing some. The sample has about 110,000 clones; 70% to 80% are singletons. The sequencing used peripheral blood, collected more than 58 weeks after starting pembrolizumab. The TCR originated in an adult with mismatch repair-deficient cancer. V and J are TRBV30 and TRBJ2-7; D might be TRBD2 (5 bases). The CDR3 sequence: CAWSPGSGPRDEQYF. The CDR3, as DNA: TGTGCCTGGAGTCCCGGAAGCGGACCAAGGGACGAGCAGTACTTC.